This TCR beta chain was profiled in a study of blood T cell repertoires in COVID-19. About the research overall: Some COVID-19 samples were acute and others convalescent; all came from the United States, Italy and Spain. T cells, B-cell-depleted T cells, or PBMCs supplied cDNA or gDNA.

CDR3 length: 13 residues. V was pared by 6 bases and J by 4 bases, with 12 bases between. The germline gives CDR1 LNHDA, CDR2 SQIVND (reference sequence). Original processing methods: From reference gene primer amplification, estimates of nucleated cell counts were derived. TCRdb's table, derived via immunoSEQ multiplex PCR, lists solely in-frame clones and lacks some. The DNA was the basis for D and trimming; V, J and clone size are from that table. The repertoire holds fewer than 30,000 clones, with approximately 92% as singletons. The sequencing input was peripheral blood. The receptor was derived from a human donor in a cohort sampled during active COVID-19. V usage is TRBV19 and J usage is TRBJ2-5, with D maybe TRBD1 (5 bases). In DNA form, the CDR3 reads TGTGCCAGTAGGCCTGACAGCCCAGAGACCCAGTACTTC. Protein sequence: CASRPDSPETQYF.